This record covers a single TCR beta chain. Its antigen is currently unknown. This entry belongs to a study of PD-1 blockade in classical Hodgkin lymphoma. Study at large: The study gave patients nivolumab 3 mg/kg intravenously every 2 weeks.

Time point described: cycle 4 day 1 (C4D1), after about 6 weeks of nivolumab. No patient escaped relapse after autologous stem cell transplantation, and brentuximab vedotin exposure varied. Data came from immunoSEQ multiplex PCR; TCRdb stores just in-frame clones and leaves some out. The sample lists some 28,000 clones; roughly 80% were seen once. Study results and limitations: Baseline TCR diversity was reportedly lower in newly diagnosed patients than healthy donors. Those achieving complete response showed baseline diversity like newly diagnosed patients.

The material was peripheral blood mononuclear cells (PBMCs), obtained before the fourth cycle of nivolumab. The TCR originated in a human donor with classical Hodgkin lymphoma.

As DNA, the CDR3 is TGTGCCAGCAGCTTAAGATCGGCAATGAACACCGGGGAGCTGTTTTTT. This sequence encodes CASSLRSAMNTGELFF. The chain is built from TRBV11-1 and TRBJ2-2; no clear D. This CDR3 comprises 16 residues. Per germline, CDR1 SGHAT and CDR2 FQDESV (reference sequence). V gave up 2 bases and J gave up 1 base, with 11 bases separating them.